This T cell receptor (beta chain) was found in a study of CXCR3-negative and CXCR3-positive naive CD8 T cells. TRB cDNA libraries were made by UMI-labeled 5' RACE. TCRdb re-called the 5' RACE reads and shows each CDR3 protein once, DNA omitted. The sample totals roughly 50,000 distinct CDR3 sequences. Study-level findings and limits: For CXCR3-positive naive cells, TRB CDR3s were more hydrophobic than those of CXCR3-negative naive cells. Comparably high diversity marked both naive subsets, whereas memory CD8+ cells had much lower diversity. Researchers reported similar TRBV-TRBJ usage in naive CXCR3-negative and CXCR3-positive cells, though memory differed.

Worth noting for this clonotype: Its antigen is as yet unknown.

Naive CD8+ T cells showed CD45RO-CCR7+CD27+CD95-. The germline gives CDR1 SQVTM, CDR2 ANQGSEA. The CDR3 length is 13 residues. The chain uses TRBV29-1 and TRBJ2-7; as DNA is missing, the TRBD1 call by TCRdb cannot be tested. The sequencing input was naive CXCR3+ CD8+ T cells from blood. Sample subset: CD45RO-CCR7+CD27+CD95- naive CD8+ T cells expressing CXCR3 (TNR3+). This receptor was obtained from a human donor in good health. Some clones in this sample may be carry-over from other donors' samples. This CDR3 reads CSVQNRNTYEQYF.